A single sample is the source of the 9 T cell receptor beta chains below, sequenced in a study of cytomegalovirus exposure and HLA in healthy donors. A multiplex PCR was run with 60 Vbeta primers and 13 Jbeta primers. Here immunoSEQ multiplex PCR was the method, and the copy in TCRdb shows in-frame clones only, minus some. The sample includes around 120,000 clones, around 75% seen only once; the top ten take roughly 1.6%. Sequenced material: PBMCs. Every receptor here comes from a woman younger than 30 in good health and CMV-seronegative.

The V and J genes are TRBV5-4 and TRBJ2-5, with TRBD1 as a possible D gene (5 bases). The germline V gene encodes CDR1 SGHNT and CDR2 YYREEE (reference sequence). V was trimmed by 0 bases and J by 5 bases, leaving 8 bases between them. The CDR3 is 13 residues long. The CDR3 DNA sequence: TGTGCCAGCAGCTTGGGGACATTGGAGACCCAGTACTTC. This gives the protein CASSLGTLETQYF.

V gene TRBV15 combines with J gene TRBJ1-5; 8 bases agree with TRBD1. The length of the CDR3 is 13 residues. Trimming took 4 bases from V and 5 from J; bases not matched to a gene: 1. CDR1 LNHNV and CDR2 YYDKDF come from the germline V gene (reference sequence). The CDR3 spells CATSTGGYQPQHF. The CDR3 DNA sequence: TGTGCCACCAGCACAGGGGGCTATCAGCCCCAGCATTTT.

To note about this clone: Sequence at one end of the junction differs from germline and may be a read error. The J gene is TRBJ2-3, the V gene TRBV6-5; 8 bases align to TRBD1. Germline assignment: CDR1 MNHEY and CDR2 SVGAGI. The CDR3 is made up of 15 amino acids. The CDR3 nucleotides are TGTGCCAGCAGTTACGGGGCAGGGGGCACCGATACGCAGTATTTT. Protein product: CASSYGAGGTDTQYF.

The chain links TRBV4-1 to TRBJ1-6; possible D gene TRBD1, 5 bases. Germline V gene sequence: CDR1 MGHRA, CDR2 YSYEKL. The V gene lost 0 bases and the J gene lost 5 bases, with 14 bases spanning the gap. The CDR3 is 17 amino acids. In nucleotides, the CDR3 is TGCGCCAGCAGCCAAGACGGGACTCCCATGGATAATTCACCCCTCCACTTT. Translating gives CASSQDGTPMDNSPLHF.

This clone was counted a few times. The chain uses TRBV5-6 and TRBJ1-5; D possibly corresponds to TRBD1 (5 bases). The V end was cut by 0 bases, the J end by 5 bases, with 12 bases between. CDR1 is SGHDT, CDR2 YYEEEE, per germline. The length of the CDR3 is 15 residues. The CDR3 bases are TGTGCCAGCAGCTTGGGGGCAGGGTATGATCAGCCCCAGCATTTT. It codes for CASSLGAGYDQPQHF.

V usage is TRBV2 and J usage is TRBJ2-1, with D perhaps TRBD2 (5 bases). Germline CDR1 and CDR2: SNHLY and FYNNEI. The length of the CDR3 is 17 residues. The germline V and J ends were trimmed by 5 bases and 3 bases, with 20 bases remaining between them. As DNA, the CDR3 is TGTGCCAGCAGTTTAAGAGGACTTAACAAGGTCTACAATGAGCAGTTCTTC. This encodes CASSLRGLNKVYNEQFF.

This clone came up a few times. The chain joins TRBV19 to TRBJ1-1; D uncertain. V lost 2 bases and J lost 10, with 14 bases in between. CDR3 length: 13 residues. Germline CDR1 is LNHDA and CDR2 is SQIVND (reference sequence). The CDR3, as DNA: TGTGCCAGTAGTATAAGAACTTTCGGGAGAGCTTTCTTT. Protein product: CASSIRTFGRAFF.

The chain employs TRBV2 and TRBJ1-4; a weak D match, TRBD1 (5 bases). This CDR3 is built from 14 residues. Germline V CDR1 and CDR2: SNHLY, FYNNEI. V gave up 5 bases and J gave up 5 bases, with 12 bases separating them. The CDR3 DNA reads TGTGCCAGCAGTTCGACAGCCGCCAATGAAAAACTGTTTTTT. It codes for CASSSTAANEKLFF.

J is TRBJ2-5 and V is TRBV6-5; TRBD2 agrees at 13 bases. Germline V gene sequence: CDR1 MNHEY, CDR2 SVGAGI. The CDR3 is made up of 16 amino acids. V lost 1 base to trimming and J lost 3 bases; unmatched junction nucleotides: 2. As DNA, the CDR3 is TGTGCCAGCAGTTACTTCGGACTAGCGGGGGAAGAGACCCAGTACTTC. Translated: CASSYFGLAGEETQYF.